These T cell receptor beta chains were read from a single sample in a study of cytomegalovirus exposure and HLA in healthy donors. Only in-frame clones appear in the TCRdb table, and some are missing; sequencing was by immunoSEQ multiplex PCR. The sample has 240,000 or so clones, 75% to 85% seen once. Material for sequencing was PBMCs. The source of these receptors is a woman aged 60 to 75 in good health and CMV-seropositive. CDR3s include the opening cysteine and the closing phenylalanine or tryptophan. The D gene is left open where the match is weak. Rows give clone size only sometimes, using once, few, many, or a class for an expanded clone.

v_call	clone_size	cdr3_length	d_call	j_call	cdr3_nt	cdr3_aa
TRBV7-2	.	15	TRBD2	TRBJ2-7	TGTGCCAGCAGCCCGCGGGGGGGGATGGCCTACGAGCAGTACTTC	CASSPRGGMAYEQYF
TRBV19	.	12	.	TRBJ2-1	TGTGCCAGTAGGGCAGGCTACAATGAGCAGTTCTTC	CASRAGYNEQFF
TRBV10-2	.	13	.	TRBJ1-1	TGCGCCAGCATGGGCAGGGGGAACACTGAAGCTTTCTTT	CASMGRGNTEAFF
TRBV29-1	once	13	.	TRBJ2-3	TGCAGCGTTGTGGGGAGAAGCACAGATACGCAGTATTTT	CSVVGRSTDTQYF
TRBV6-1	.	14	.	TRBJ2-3	TGTGCCAGCATGGTCGGAGGGTGGACAGATACGCAGTATTTT	CASMVGGWTDTQYF
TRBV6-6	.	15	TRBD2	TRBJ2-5	TGTGCCAGCAGTCAATCTAGCGGGAGTTCAGAGACCCAGTACTTC	CASSQSSGSSETQYF
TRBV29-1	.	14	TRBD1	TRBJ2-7	TGCAGCGTTGGGGGGACAGGGCCCACCTACGAGCAGTACTTC	CSVGGTGPTYEQYF
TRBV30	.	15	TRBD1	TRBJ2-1	TGTGCCTGGCGAAGGGGGCGGATATTTTTCAATGAGCAGTTCTTC	CAWRRGRIFFNEQFF
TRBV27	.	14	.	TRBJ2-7	TGTGCCAGCAGCCGCCTTGAGGACTCCTACGAGCAGTACTTC	CASSRLEDSYEQYF
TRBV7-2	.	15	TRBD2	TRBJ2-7	TGTGCCAGCAGCTTCGTGGGGACTAGCGCATACGAGCAGTACTTC	CASSFVGTSAYEQYF
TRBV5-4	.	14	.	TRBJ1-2	TGTGCCAGCAGCTTGGAAGCTATTAGGGGGGGCTACACCTTC	CASSLEAIRGGYTF
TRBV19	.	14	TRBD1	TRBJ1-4	TGTGCCAGTAGCCCGGACAGGGAACGTGAAAAACTGTTTTTT	CASSPDREREKLFF
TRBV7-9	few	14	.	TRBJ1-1	TGTGCCAGCAGCTTTCAGGGTGGAGACACTGAAGCTTTCTTT	CASSFQGGDTEAFF
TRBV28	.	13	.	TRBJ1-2	TGTGCCAGCGGGAGGGCCCCGGACTATGGCTACACCTTC	CASGRAPDYGYTF
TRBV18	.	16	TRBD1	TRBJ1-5	TGTGCCAGCTCCCCTTCGACAGGGTCGTCGGTTCAGCCCCAGCATTTT	CASSPSTGSSVQPQHF
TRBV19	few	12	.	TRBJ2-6	TGTGCCAGTCTTTCTGGGGCCAACGTCCTGACTTTC	CASLSGANVLTF
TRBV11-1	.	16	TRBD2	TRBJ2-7	TGTGCCAGCAGCTTACAAGCTAGCGGTAGCTCCTACGAGCAGTACTTC	CASSLQASGSSYEQYF
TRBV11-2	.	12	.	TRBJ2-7	TGTGCCAGCAGCTTGAGTTCCTACGAGCAGTACTTC	CASSLSSYEQYF
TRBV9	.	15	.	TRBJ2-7	TGTGCCAGCAGCCCACGGACAGTCTCGTCCGCGGAGCAGTACTTC	CASSPRTVSSAEQYF
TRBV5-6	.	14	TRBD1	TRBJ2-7	TGTGCCAGCAGCCCGCCGGGACAGTGGTACGAGCAGTACTTC	CASSPPGQWYEQYF
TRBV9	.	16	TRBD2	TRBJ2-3	TGTGCCAGCAGCGTAGCTAGCGGCCAAGAGACAGATACGCAGTATTTT	CASSVASGQETDTQYF
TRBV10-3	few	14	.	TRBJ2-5	TGTGCCATCAGATCCGTGGGGCCAGGAGAGACCCAGTACTTC	CAIRSVGPGETQYF
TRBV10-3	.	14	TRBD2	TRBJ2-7	TGTGCCATCAGTGTAGGCGGGAGCTCCTACGAGCAGTACTTC	CAISVGGSSYEQYF